Below are 31 T cell receptor beta chains sequenced from a single sample in a study of CD8+ T cells in alopecia areata. In each case, RNA was isolated and then reverse transcribed into cDNA as the sequencing template. The assay was immunoSEQ multiplex PCR, and TCRdb's table has in-frame clones only and misses some. The repertoire has 220,000 or so clones, 50% to 60% of them found once; the top ten carry approximately 0.5%. Sequencing used CD4+ T cells sorted from blood, obtained at week 0. All receptors derive from a human donor with alopecia areata.

The CDR3 coding sequence is TGCGCCAGCAGCTCGACTACCCCCGGGACAGGGGGAAGAGGGGAGCTGTTTTTT. Amino acids: CASSSTTPGTGGRGELFF. The chain has TRBV5-1 and TRBJ2-2, with 11 bases matching TRBD1. V shed 3 bases, J shed 8 bases, and the junction held 15 bases outside the gene matches. The CDR3 has 18 amino acids. Germline V gives CDR1 SGHRS, CDR2 YFSETQ. The full variable domain, its missing parts supplied by reference TRBV5-1 and TRBJ2-2, is KAGVTQTPRYLIKTRGQQVTLSCSPISGHRSVSWYQQTPGQGLQFLFEYFSETQRNKGNFPGRFSGRQFSNSRSEMNVSTLELGDSALYLCASSSTTPGTGGRGELFFGEGSRLTVL.

This clone was seen a few times. The genes are TRBV5-1 and TRBJ2-7; tentative D call: TRBD1 (5 bases). V gave up 4 bases and J gave up 6 bases, with 8 bases separating them. The CDR3 sequence is 11 residues long. Per the germline V gene, CDR1 is SGHRS and CDR2 is YFSETQ. The CDR3 is CASSVTGEQYF. CDR3 nucleotide sequence: TGCGCCAGCAGCGTAACAGGCGAGCAGTACTTC.

CDR3 DNA: TGTGCCAGCAGCATAGGGACAGCTGTTAACTATGGCTACACCTTC. Residues: CASSIGTAVNYGYTF. The chain employs TRBV9 and TRBJ1-2; 7 bases fit TRBD1. CDR1 is SGDLS and CDR2 is YYNGEE in the germline V gene. The CDR3 runs to 15 residues. V lost 4 bases to trimming and J lost 1 base; unmatched junction nucleotides: 7.

This chain connects TRBV4-1 to TRBJ1-5, with a weak D call TRBD1 (6 bases). The CDR3 runs 14 residues. Trimming took off 2 bases at V and 7 bases at J, with 12 bases between the two ends. Looked up from germline, CDR1 is MGHRA and CDR2 is YSYEKL. The CDR3 here is CASSQPGTRQPQHF. The CDR3 bases are TGCGCCAGCAGCCAACCAGGGACAAGACAGCCCCAGCATTTT.

This clone came up once. The rearrangement uses TRBV30 and TRBJ2-7; 11 nucleotides align to TRBD1. Unmatched junction bases numbered 3, after V lost 2 bases and J lost 6 bases. The V gene's germline CDR1 is GTSNPN and CDR2 SVGIG (reference sequence). The CDR3 runs 13 residues. CDR3 residues: CAWSPGTGGEQYF. The CDR3 region has the DNA TGTGCCTGGAGTCCCGGGACAGGGGGCGAGCAGTACTTC.

The chain couples TRBV2 to TRBJ1-1, with D uncertain. The CDR3 is made up of 13 amino acids. Germline assignment: CDR1 SNHLY and CDR2 FYNNEI. V was shortened by 6 bases and J by 3 bases, with 11 bases between the two germline ends. The CDR3 region is CASRPLRDTEAFF. CDR3 DNA sequence: TGTGCCAGCAGGCCCCTTAGAGACACTGAAGCTTTCTTT.

The rearrangement uses TRBV18 and TRBJ2-7; D is possibly TRBD1 (6 bases). Trimming shortened V by 4 bases and J by 4 bases, and 14 bases separated the two germline ends. Germline values: CDR1 KGHSH, CDR2 LQKENI. The CDR3 has 14 amino acids. CDR3 in DNA: TGTGCCAGCTCACTGGGGGCGCAGACTTACGAGCAGTACTTC. It yields the protein CASSLGAQTYEQYF.

The chain carries TRBV30 and TRBJ1-6, with a weak D call TRBD1 (6 bases). V lost 2 bases and J lost 14, with 10 bases in between. This CDR3 is 11 amino acids long. Germline CDR1 GTSNPN, CDR2 SVGIG (reference sequence). The CDR3 reads CAWSPQGSLHF. In DNA form, the CDR3 reads TGTGCCTGGAGTCCACAGGGTTCCCTCCACTTT. Variable domain in full (rest from reference TRBV30 and TRBJ1-6): SQTIHQWPATLVQPVGSPLSLECTVEGTSNPNLYWYRQAAGRGLQLLFYSVGIGQISSEVPQNLSASRPQDRQFILSSKKLLLSDSGFYLCAWSPQGSLHFGNGTRLTVT.

This clone was seen a single time. The chain employs TRBV2 and TRBJ1-5; 10 bases map to TRBD1. The CDR3 loop spans 15 amino acids. With V trimmed by 7 bases and J by 0 bases, 3 bases remained unmatched. In germline, CDR1 is SNHLY, CDR2 FYNNEI. The CDR3: CASMGQGLSNQPQHF. DNA of the CDR3: TGTGCCAGCATGGGACAGGGGCTTAGCAATCAGCCCCAGCATTTT.

The chain links TRBV18 to TRBJ2-7; D may correspond to TRBD1 or TRBD2 (5 bases each). Trimming pared 1 base from V and 7 bases from J, leaving 14 bases between. The CDR3 is made up of 14 amino acids. Germline assignment: CDR1 KGHSH and CDR2 LQKENI. CDR3 sequence reads: CASSPLYGTAEQYF. CDR3 DNA: TGTGCCAGCTCACCACTATACGGGACCGCGGAGCAGTACTTC.

V usage is TRBV18 and J usage is TRBJ2-3; D uncertain. V was pared by 3 bases and J by 8 bases, with 6 bases between. The germline CDR1 and CDR2 sequences are KGHSH and LQKENI. The CDR3 consists of 11 residues. The CDR3 coding sequence is TGTGCCAGCTCACCTGACACTACGCAGTATTTT. Translating gives CASSPDTTQYF.

Remarks on this clone: Other nucleotide sequences from this sample produce the same CDR3. This sequence joins TRBV20-1 and TRBJ2-1, with D perhaps TRBD1 or TRBD2 (6 bases each). Trimming took 6 bases from V and 9 from J, leaving 12 bases between them. This CDR3 spans 11 amino acids. Looked up from germline, CDR1 is DFQATT and CDR2 is SNEGSKA (reference sequence). CDR3 sequence reads: CSARGGSEQFF. CDR3 sequence (DNA): TGCAGTGCCCGAGGGGGGAGTGAGCAGTTCTTC.

Here the CDR3 reads CASSPGGRSYYGYTF. The DNA for the CDR3 is TGTGCCAGCAGTCCAGGGGGACGTTCCTACTATGGCTACACCTTC. The genes are TRBV27 and TRBJ1-2; TRBD1 matches at 7 bases. Germline V gives CDR1 MNHEY, CDR2 SMNVEV (reference sequence). Trimming at V came to 5 bases and at J to 3 bases, leaving 9 bases not matched to a gene. The CDR3 consists of 15 residues.

V gene TRBV5-1 combines with J gene TRBJ1-6; TRBD1 might be the D (6 bases). The CDR3 is 14 amino acids. The V and J ends lost 1 base and 10 bases respectively, with 12 bases between them. In germline, CDR1 is SGHRS, CDR2 YFSETQ. This CDR3 reads CASSLSSGVSPLHF. CDR3 bases: TGCGCCAGCAGCTTGTCGTCAGGGGTATCACCCCTCCACTTT.

The chain uses TRBV30 and TRBJ2-1; D is possibly TRBD1 or TRBD2 (6 bases each). The CDR3 totals 14 residues. The germline CDR1 and CDR2 sequences are GTSNPN and SVGIG (reference sequence). Trimming took 0 bases from V and 8 from J, leaving 14 bases between them. CDR3 in DNA: TGTGCCTGGAGTGTCCTGGGGGGCCATGATGAGCAGTTCTTC. Translation gives CAWSVLGGHDEQFF.

This rearrangement joins TRBV30 to TRBJ2-1; 11 bases align to TRBD1. CDR3 length: 15 residues. Germline V lookup: CDR1 GTSNPN, CDR2 SVGIG (reference sequence). V trimming: 4 bases; J trimming: 4 bases; junction bases outside the gene matches: 6. For the CDR3, the DNA is TGTGCCTGGATACCGGGACAGGGGGGTTACAATGAGCAGTTCTTC. This encodes CAWIPGQGGYNEQFF.

The CDR3 sequence: CASSDSSGRAGNTDTQYF. The CDR3 nucleotides read TGTGCCAGCAGTGATTCTAGCGGGAGGGCCGGAAACACAGATACGCAGTATTTT. V usage is TRBV2 and J usage is TRBJ2-3; 12 bases line up with TRBD2. This CDR3 is 18 amino acids long. Losses at the gene ends were 3 bases for V and 2 bases for J; bases not matched to a gene: 9. Per the germline V gene, CDR1 is SNHLY and CDR2 is FYNNEI.

This clone was detected only once. The chain is built from TRBV5-1 and TRBJ2-3; the D gene is possibly TRBD2 (5 bases). The CDR3 contains 12 residues. Germline V lookup: CDR1 SGHRS, CDR2 YFSETQ. Trimming removed 4 bases at V and 3 bases at J, with 6 bases between. The CDR3 spells CASSRGTDTQYF. DNA of the CDR3: TGCGCCAGCAGCAGAGGGACAGATACGCAGTATTTT.

V usage is TRBV11-2 and J usage is TRBJ2-3; D is unresolved. V was trimmed by 5 bases and J by 4 bases, leaving 10 bases between them. Germline-derived CDR1 and CDR2 are SGHAT and FQNNGV. There are 13 residues in the CDR3. CDR3 sequence (DNA): TGTGCCAGCAGCCTACCGAGCTCAGATACGCAGTATTTT. Translating gives CASSLPSSDTQYF.

The J gene is TRBJ2-6, the V gene TRBV5-1; 8 bases are shared with TRBD2. The CDR3 spans 19 residues. Germline lookup yields CDR1 SGHRS and CDR2 YFSETQ. V shed 0 bases, J shed 0 bases, and the junction held 8 bases outside the gene matches. This chain's CDR3 is CASSLVAGGPTSGANVLTF. The CDR3, as DNA: TGCGCCAGCAGCTTGGTTGCGGGGGGACCCACCTCTGGGGCCAACGTCCTGACTTTC.

This clone was observed a few times. This chain joins TRBV19 and TRBJ2-1; a weak D match, TRBD2 (5 bases). Trimming took 5 bases from V and 5 from J, leaving 10 bases between them. CDR1 and CDR2 from the germline V gene are LNHDA and SQIVND (reference sequence). The CDR3 is 13 residues long. The CDR3 region is CASSVSGNNEQFF. CDR3 bases: TGTGCCAGTAGTGTCAGCGGCAACAATGAGCAGTTCTTC.

This clone has a handful of counts. The CDR3 loop reads CASSSGRSQETQYF. The CDR3 DNA reads as TGCGCCAGCAGCTCGGGACGGTCACAAGAGACCCAGTACTTC. The J gene is TRBJ2-5, the V gene TRBV5-1, with D perhaps assigned TRBD1 or TRBD2 (5 bases each). CDR3 size: 14 residues. V lost 3 bases, J lost 2 bases, and 11 bases lay in between. Germline V gene lookup returns CDR1 SGHRS and CDR2 YFSETQ.

This clone was seen only a few times. The chain carries TRBV23-1 and TRBJ1-2, with TRBD1 matching 11 bases. TRBV23-1 is reported as an ORF; its role is uncertain. With 4 bases clipped from V and 6 bases from J, the junction kept 13 bases outside the gene matches. This CDR3 region has 17 residues. This chain's CDR3 is CASSRPRPGQGGHGYTF. CDR3 sequence (DNA): TGCGCCAGCAGTCGACCCCGCCCGGGACAGGGGGGCCATGGCTACACCTTC.

The chain couples TRBV7-2 to TRBJ2-6; D uncertain. Trimming pared 1 base from V and 2 bases from J, leaving 9 bases between. The CDR3 is made up of 16 amino acids. The germline CDR1 and CDR2 sequences are SGHTA and FQGNSA. This CDR3 reads CASSLEGRPGANVLTF. For the CDR3, the DNA is TGTGCCAGCAGCTTAGAAGGGCGACCTGGGGCCAACGTCCTGACTTTC.

The chain combines TRBV5-6 with TRBJ2-1, with D possibly TRBD2 on 5 matching bases. Germline V gives CDR1 SGHDT, CDR2 YYEEEE. The CDR3 has 15 residues. The V gene lost 2 bases and the J gene lost 4 bases, with 13 bases spanning the gap. In DNA form, the CDR3 reads TGTGCCAGCAGCTTTGCGGGTAAGGAGTACAATGAGCAGTTCTTC. Protein: CASSFAGKEYNEQFF. The full variable domain, rest sourced from reference TRBV5-6 and TRBJ2-1, is DAGVTQSPTHLIKTRGQQVTLRCSPKSGHDTVSWYQQALGQGPQFIFQYYEEEERQRGNFPDRFSGHQFPNYSSELNVNALLLGDSALYLCASSFAGKEYNEQFFGPGTRLTVL.

This clone has just a few counts. The V gene is TRBV30, the J gene TRBJ1-5; 10 nucleotides align to TRBD1. Germline assignment: CDR1 GTSNPN and CDR2 SVGIG (reference sequence). V lost 5 bases to trimming and J lost 3 bases; unmatched junction nucleotides: 1. The CDR3 spans 13 residues. CDR3 sequence (DNA): TGTGCCTGGGGGACAGGGGCCAATCAGCCCCAGCATTTT. Translated: CAWGTGANQPQHF.

This clone was seen just once. The V and J genes are TRBV7-8 and TRBJ1-4; the match to TRBD1 covers 7 bases. Germline values: CDR1 SGHVS, CDR2 FQNEAQ. The CDR3 runs to 15 residues. V shed 1 base and J 5 bases; nucleotides not matched to a gene: 4. The CDR3, as DNA: TGTGCCAGCAGCTTAGAGTACAGGGGAAATGAAAAACTGTTTTTT. Translated, it gives CASSLEYRGNEKLFF.

V usage is TRBV2 and J usage is TRBJ1-4; D may be TRBD1 (6 bases). The CDR3 has 14 amino acids. Germline V gene data show CDR1 as SNHLY and CDR2 as FYNNEI. The V gene lost 6 bases and the J gene lost 8 bases, with 16 bases spanning the gap. The DNA for the CDR3 is TGTGCCAGCAGGCCGGGGATCCAGGGGGAAAAACTGTTTTTT. The encoded protein is CASRPGIQGEKLFF.

The chain has TRBV30 and TRBJ2-7; 7 positions match TRBD2. Germline V gene data show CDR1 as GTSNPN and CDR2 as SVGIG (reference sequence). With V trimmed by 2 bases and J by 4 bases, 8 bases remained unmatched. The CDR3 totals 14 residues. This CDR3 is CAWSRNSGQYEQYF. The DNA for the CDR3 is TGTGCCTGGAGTCGTAATAGCGGGCAATACGAGCAGTACTTC.

V usage is TRBV5-1 and J usage is TRBJ1-1; D is unresolved. The CDR3 is made up of 12 amino acids. The V end was cut by 5 bases, the J end by 0 bases, with 5 bases between. Germline CDR1 and CDR2: SGHRS and YFSETQ. DNA of the CDR3: TGCGCCAGCAGAGGGTTGAACACTGAAGCTTTCTTT. Protein: CASRGLNTEAFF.

The chain uses TRBV15 and TRBJ2-7; possibly TRBD2 for D (6 bases). Germline V gene sequence: CDR1 LNHNV, CDR2 YYDKDF (reference sequence). Trimming cost V 1 base and J 2 bases, with 12 bases left between them. The CDR3 is made up of 15 amino acids. CDR3 amino acids: CATSRGVGGTYEQYF. DNA of the CDR3: TGTGCCACCAGCAGAGGGGTGGGGGGTACCTACGAGCAGTACTTC.